This is a list of T cell receptor beta chains from one sample in a study of cytomegalovirus exposure and HLA in healthy donors. Libraries were prepared by immunoSEQ multiplex PCR; TCRdb keeps only in-frame clonotypes and omits some of them. Here the sample spans around 95,000 clones, around 81% being singletons. The sample was PBMCs. The receptors originated from a female donor in good health and CMV-seropositive. Each CDR3 is given with its conserved first and last residue. Fields, in order: V gene, J gene, CDR3 length, D gene, clone size, CDR3 protein, CDR3 DNA. A D gene is named only where the DNA matches it firmly. Size tells how often a clone was seen (once, few, many) or the class of an expanded clone, and some rows leave it out.

TRBV19	TRBJ2-1	15	TRBD2	.	CASSVGTSGLNEQFF	TGTGCCAGTAGTGTCGGGACTAGCGGACTCAATGAGCAGTTCTTC
TRBV5-5	TRBJ1-2	14	TRBD1	.	CASSPGQGDYGYTF	TGTGCCAGCAGCCCGGGACAGGGGGACTATGGCTACACCTTC
TRBV6-1	TRBJ2-2	13	.	.	CASSSENTGELFF	TGTGCCAGCAGTTCAGAAAACACCGGGGAGCTGTTTTTT
TRBV29-1	TRBJ2-1	14	TRBD2	once	CSVEDTGGGNEQFF	TGCAGCGTTGAAGATACGGGAGGAGGCAATGAGCAGTTCTTC
TRBV27	TRBJ2-7	13	TRBD1	.	CASSRQGAFEQYF	TGTGCCAGCAGTCGACAGGGGGCGTTCGAGCAGTACTTC
TRBV27	TRBJ1-6	16	TRBD1	.	CASKSDRGVGNSPLHF	TGTGCCAGCAAGTCGGACAGGGGAGTTGGTAATTCACCCCTCCACTTT
TRBV29-1	TRBJ1-2	13	.	few	CSVAVGGGYGYTF	TGCAGCGTTGCCGTAGGAGGCGGGTATGGCTACACCTTC
TRBV15	TRBJ2-1	14	TRBD2	few	CATRPGPAGGEQFF	TGTGCCACCCGGCCAGGCCCGGCGGGAGGTGAGCAGTTCTTC
TRBV18	TRBJ2-1	14	.	.	CASSPGRSYNEQFF	TGTGCCAGCTCACCAGGTAGATCGTACAATGAGCAGTTCTTC
TRBV7-2	TRBJ2-2	16	.	.	CASSLFGGLNTGELFF	TGTGCCAGCAGCTTATTCGGCGGGTTAAACACCGGGGAGCTGTTTTTT
TRBV5-1	TRBJ1-1	13	TRBD1	.	CASSTGGNTEAFF	TGCGCCAGCAGTACAGGGGGCAACACTGAAGCTTTCTTT
TRBV2	TRBJ2-2	16	TRBD1	.	CASSRQGRGLSGELFF	TGTGCCAGCAGCCGACAGGGCAGGGGGCTTAGCGGGGAGCTGTTTTTT
TRBV28	TRBJ1-1	12	.	.	CASSLSTVTAFF	TGTGCCAGCAGTTTATCGACAGTCACAGCTTTCTTT
TRBV10-3	TRBJ2-3	17	TRBD2	.	CAITGTSGKSRIDTQYF	TGTGCCATCACAGGGACTAGCGGGAAATCACGGATAGACACGCAGTATTTT
TRBV7-7	TRBJ2-5	16	TRBD2	.	CASSPGTSGFQETQYF	TGTGCTAGCAGCCCCGGGACTAGCGGGTTCCAAGAGACCCAGTACTTC
TRBV27	TRBJ1-2	11	.	few	CASSSADGYTF	TGTGCCAGCAGTTCTGCGGATGGCTACACCTTC
TRBV7-2	TRBJ1-1	16	.	.	CASSPQGWGGNTEAFF	TGTGCCAGCAGCCCGCAGGGATGGGGAGGGAACACTGAAGCTTTCTTT
TRBV19	TRBJ2-5	15	TRBD1	.	CASTSTGTEQETQYF	TGTGCCAGTACCTCTACCGGGACAGAGCAAGAGACCCAGTACTTC
TRBV2	TRBJ2-5	15	TRBD1	once	CASSRLGTEQETQYF	TGTGCCAGCAGTCGCCTAGGGACAGAACAAGAGACCCAGTACTTC
TRBV19	TRBJ1-5	16	TRBD1	.	CASSNDRVQVNQPQHF	TGTGCCAGTAGTAACGACAGGGTCCAAGTAAATCAGCCCCAGCATTTT
TRBV5-4	TRBJ1-1	13	.	.	CASSPIRGFVAFF	TGTGCCAGCAGCCCAATTCGGGGGTTCGTAGCTTTCTTT
TRBV28	TRBJ2-7	18	.	few	CASSLRRSRGGAAYEQYF	TGTGCCAGCAGTTTACGGAGGAGCAGAGGCGGGGCCGCCTACGAGCAGTACTTC
TRBV5-8	TRBJ2-7	14	TRBD1	.	CASSHRTGSYEQYF	TGTGCCAGCAGCCACCGGACAGGATCCTACGAGCAGTACTTC
TRBV18	TRBJ1-1	11	.	.	CASSPVTEAFF	TGTGCCAGCTCACCCGTCACTGAAGCTTTCTTT
TRBV19	TRBJ1-2	16	TRBD1	.	CASSIVGTGAFHGYTF	TGTGCCAGTAGTATCGTCGGGACAGGGGCTTTCCATGGCTACACCTTC
TRBV19	TRBJ2-2	14	.	.	CASSKGVYTGELFF	TGTGCCAGTAGTAAGGGAGTGTACACCGGGGAGCTGTTTTTT
TRBV5-6	TRBJ1-1	13	.	.	CASSSGGVAEAFF	TGTGCCAGCAGCTCTGGGGGGGTTGCTGAAGCTTTCTTT
TRBV27	TRBJ1-5	14	.	.	CASSKQYSNQPQHF	TGTGCCAGCAGTAAACAGTATAGCAATCAGCCCCAGCATTTT